The 5 T cell receptor beta chains below were found in one sample sequenced in a study of chemoradiotherapy in HPV16-positive cancers. Only in-frame clones appear in the TCRdb table, and some are missing; sequencing was by immunoSEQ multiplex PCR. This table holds thousands of clones, roughly 74% found once. The material sequenced was tumor tissue, taken from a patient who underwent chemoradiotherapy. These receptors all come from a human donor with HPV-associated anogenital cancer.

This chain connects TRBV11-2 to TRBJ2-1; D is undetermined. Per the germline V gene, CDR1 is SGHAT and CDR2 is FQNNGV. The V and J ends lost 1 base and 5 bases respectively, with 9 bases between them. The CDR3 runs 14 residues. This CDR3 is CASSLVGFNNEQFF. The CDR3 DNA follows: TGTGCCAGCAGCTTAGTCGGGTTTAACAATGAGCAGTTCTTC.

The gene calls are TRBV28 and TRBJ2-5; D possibly corresponds to TRBD2 (6 bases). Trimming left V 2 bases short and J 5 bases short, with 15 bases between. The germline gives CDR1 MDHEN, CDR2 SYDVKM. CDR3 length equals 15 residues. CDR3 nucleotides: TGTGCCAGCAGTTTAAGCAGGAGGGAGAGGGAGACCCAGTACTTC. This gives the protein CASSLSRRERETQYF.

CDR3 protein: CASSTSGTSEETQYF. Here the CDR3 DNA reads TGCGCCAGCAGCACCTCCGGGACTAGCGAAGAGACCCAGTACTTC. The chain links TRBV5-1 to TRBJ2-5; 10 bases are a match to TRBD2. V shed 4 bases and J 3 bases; nucleotides not matched to a gene: 6. CDR3 length: 15 amino acids. Looked up from germline, CDR1 is SGHRS and CDR2 is YFSETQ.

This clone is a singleton in its sample. V usage is TRBV6-1 and J usage is TRBJ2-3, with 10 positions matching TRBD2. With V trimmed by 2 bases and J by 4 bases, 0 bases remained unmatched. The germline V gene encodes CDR1 MNHNS and CDR2 SASEGT. The CDR3 spans 14 residues. The CDR3 DNA reads TGTGCCAGCAGTGAACTAGCGGGAGCAGATACGCAGTATTTT. This encodes CASSELAGADTQYF.

This sequence joins TRBV4-2 and TRBJ1-3; 9 bases are shared with TRBD1. With V trimmed by 1 base and J by 4 bases, 11 bases remained unmatched. In germline, CDR1 is LGHNA, CDR2 YNFKEQ. The CDR3 contains 18 residues. The CDR3, as DNA: TGTGCCAGCAGCCAAGTACAGGGGGCGAATCGTCCGGGAAACACCATATATTTT. Its translation is CASSQVQGANRPGNTIYF.